This T cell receptor (beta chain) was sequenced in a study of control samples from healthy donors and cancer patients. The table came from immunoSEQ multiplex PCR; TCRdb's copy has only in-frame clones and leaves some out. Of around 140,000 clones listed, roughly 92% were seen once; the top ten hold approximately 6%. This CDR3 has 15 residues. J gave up 6 bases and V 3 bases, and 6 bases lay outside the gene matches. Germline CDR1 reads WSHSY; CDR2 reads SAAADI. This clone was detected only once. The receptor was derived from a man in his late teens or twenties in good health. Sequenced input: blood. V usage is TRBV10-2 and J usage is TRBJ2-1; TRBD2 aligns across 9 bases. CDR3 sequence reads: CASSDGGGAGNEQFF. CDR3 coding DNA: TGCGCCAGCAGTGATGGCGGGGGGGCAGGCAATGAGCAGTTCTTC.